One and the same sample provided the 5 T cell receptor beta chains below, sequenced in a study of blood T cell repertoires in COVID-19. The protocol was immunoSEQ multiplex PCR, while the TCRdb copy is restricted to in-frame clones and leaves out a portion. The sample has a few hundred thousand clones, over 80% seen once. The sample consisted of PBMCs or T cells enriched from blood (not recorded which). These receptors originate from a woman younger than 30 who had recovered from COVID-19.

This chain links TRBV5-1 with TRBJ1-2; the match to TRBD1 covers 7 bases. The germline V gene encodes CDR1 SGHRS and CDR2 YFSETQ. This CDR3 comprises 12 residues. J was trimmed by 6 bases and V by 5 bases; bases with no gene match: 4. CDR3 region: CASRADRDGYTF. The CDR3 bases are TGCGCCAGCAGAGCCGACAGGGATGGCTACACCTTC.

V is TRBV7-6 and J is TRBJ2-7, with D possibly being TRBD1 (5 bases). This CDR3 spans 16 amino acids. Germline assignment: CDR1 SGHVS and CDR2 FNYEAQ. V was clipped by 3 bases and J by 2 bases, with 17 bases between them. CDR3 sequence (DNA): TGTGCCAGCAGCTTGCAAGACAGCCCGAGCCCCTACGAGCAGTACTTC. As protein: CASSLQDSPSPYEQYF. The full variable domain, its missing parts supplied by reference TRBV7-6 and TRBJ2-7, is GAGVSQSPRYKVTKRGQDVALRCDPISGHVSLYWYRQALGQGPEFLTYFNYEAQQDKSGLPNDRFSAERPEGSISTLTIQRTEQRDSAMYRCASSLQDSPSPYEQYFGPGTRLTVT.

This sequence joins TRBV5-1 and TRBJ2-3, with TRBD2 matching over 14 bases. Germline V gene data show CDR1 as SGHRS and CDR2 as YFSETQ. J gave up 5 bases and V 0 bases, and 2 bases lay outside the gene matches. The CDR3 has 16 residues. CDR3 nucleotides: TGCGCCAGCAGCTTGGGACTAGCGGGGGGGCAAGATACGCAGTATTTT. It specifies CASSLGLAGGQDTQYF.

The J gene is TRBJ1-1, the V gene TRBV7-9; TRBD1 matches 11 bases. This CDR3 region has 16 residues. Germline V gives CDR1 SEHNR, CDR2 FQNEAQ (reference sequence). V lost 1 base to trimming and J lost 4 bases; unmatched junction nucleotides: 5. CDR3 loop: CASSLGGQGAVTEAFF. CDR3 in DNA: TGTGCCAGCAGCTTAGGAGGACAGGGGGCGGTCACTGAAGCTTTCTTT.

This clone occurred a few times. J is TRBJ1-4 and V is TRBV7-9; D not resolved. This CDR3 contains 15 residues. Germline V gives CDR1 SEHNR, CDR2 FQNEAQ (reference sequence). The germline V and J ends were trimmed by 6 bases and 6 bases, with 17 bases remaining between them. The CDR3, as DNA: TGTGCCAGCAGTCCGCACCCCCTCCGGGATGAAAAACTGTTTTTT. Translation: CASSPHPLRDEKLFF.